These T cell receptor beta chains were read from a single sample in a study of blood T cell repertoires in COVID-19. Only in-frame clones appear in the TCRdb table, and some are missing; sequencing was by immunoSEQ multiplex PCR. The data hold roughly 70,000 clones, with around 80% observed a single time. Sequenced: peripheral blood. The receptor set was obtained from a human donor in a cohort sampled during active COVID-19. CDR3s include the opening cysteine and the closing phenylalanine or tryptophan. The D gene is left open where the match is weak. Size values are once, few and many counts, or a class for expanded clones, and some rows have none.

>TRBJ2-2|.|TRBV7-2|.
CASSPSYTGELFF
TGTGCCAGCAGCCCGTCGTACACCGGGGAGCTGTTTTTT
>TRBJ2-7|.|TRBV21-1|few
CASSNKSQDRGLYEQYF
TGTGCCAGCAGCAATAAATCCCAGGACAGGGGGCTGTACGAGCAGTACTTC
>TRBJ2-1|TRBD2|TRBV11-2|.
CASSLFSSGRYNEQFF
TGTGCCAGCAGCTTATTCTCTAGCGGGAGATACAATGAGCAGTTCTTC
>TRBJ2-3|.|TRBV7-9|.
CASSTGGDTQYF
TGTGCCAGCAGCACCGGTGGAGATACGCAGTATTTT
>TRBJ2-3|.|TRBV7-2|few
CASSKTRGTDTQYF
TGTGCCAGCAGCAAAACTAGGGGGACAGATACGCAGTATTTT
>TRBJ1-1|.|TRBV10-3|once
CAISDRSGGEAFF
TGTGCCATCAGTGATCGTTCGGGGGGTGAAGCTTTCTTT
>TRBJ2-7|TRBD2|TRBV19|.
CASSTEREAVYEQYF
TGTGCCAGTAGTACAGAGCGGGAGGCCGTCTACGAGCAGTACTTC
>TRBJ2-3|TRBD2|TRBV2|.
CASSATSGSPDTQYF
TGTGCCAGCAGCGCGACTAGCGGGAGCCCAGATACGCAGTATTTT
>TRBJ1-4|.|TRBV7-2|.
CASSNRGQGEKLFF
TGTGCCAGCAGCAACCGAGGACAAGGGGAAAAACTGTTTTTT
>TRBJ2-7|TRBD2|TRBV10-3|.
CAISPLTSGRVYEQYF
TGTGCCATCAGCCCTTTGACTAGCGGGAGGGTCTACGAGCAGTACTTC
>TRBJ1-5|TRBD1|TRBV18|.
CASSRGQTNQPQHF
TGTGCCAGCTCGCGGGGACAGACAAATCAGCCCCAGCATTTT
>TRBJ2-7|TRBD2|TRBV7-9|.
CASSLSGATSVYEQYF
TGTGCCAGCAGCTTATCGGGGGCGACTAGCGTCTACGAGCAGTACTTC
>TRBJ2-4|.|TRBV5-1|.
CASSYRTGRDIQYF
TGCGCCAGCAGCTATAGGACGGGAAGGGACATTCAGTACTTC
>TRBJ2-7|TRBD2|TRBV23-1|.
CASSQNGTSGLYYEQYF
TGCGCCAGCAGTCAGAACGGGACTAGCGGGCTGTACTACGAGCAGTACTTC
>TRBJ2-7|TRBD1|TRBV28|.
CASSSGTGGSPWEQYF
TGTGCCAGCAGTTCAGGGACAGGGGGTTCTCCATGGGAGCAGTACTTC
>TRBJ2-7|.|TRBV4-3|.
CASSQDNGGYEQYF
TGCGCCAGCAGCCAAGATAATGGAGGCTACGAGCAGTACTTC
>TRBJ2-2|.|TRBV9|.
CASSLNTVVAGELFF
TGTGCCAGCAGCCTGAATACAGTGGTCGCCGGGGAGCTGTTTTTT
>TRBJ2-2|TRBD2|TRBV10-1|once
CASSELRTSGGTGELFF
TGCGCCAGCAGTGAACTCAGGACTAGCGGGGGCACCGGGGAGCTGTTTTTT
>TRBJ1-5|.|TRBV27|.
CASSLLGLSNQPQHF
TGTGCCAGCAGTTTACTCGGACTTAGCAATCAGCCCCAGCATTTT
>TRBJ1-5|.|TRBV2|.
CASSGGQGYNQPQHF
TGTGCCAGCAGTGGAGGTCAGGGGTACAATCAGCCCCAGCATTTT
>TRBJ1-5|.|TRBV19|.
CASSISQGSNQPQHF
TGTGCCAGTAGTATCTCTCAGGGGTCCAATCAGCCCCAGCATTTT
>TRBJ1-6|TRBD1|TRBV11-2|few
CASSSPTGSGSPLHF
TGTGCCAGCAGCTCACCGACAGGGTCAGGTTCACCCCTCCACTTT
>TRBJ1-5|TRBD1|TRBV4-1|.
CASSQKRGDRDQPQHF
TGCGCCAGCAGCCAAAAACGGGGGGACAGGGACCAGCCCCAGCATTTT
>TRBJ1-6|TRBD1|TRBV11-2|few
CASSSTGGGSPLHF
TGTGCCAGCAGCTCGACAGGGGGCGGTTCACCCCTCCACTTT
>TRBJ2-1|TRBD2|TRBV5-8|.
CASSLGLAVYNEQFF
TGTGCCAGCAGCTTGGGACTAGCGGTATACAATGAGCAGTTCTTC
>TRBJ1-2|.|TRBV5-5|.
CASSLMGQNYGYTF
TGTGCCAGCAGCTTAATGGGCCAGAACTATGGCTACACCTTC
>TRBJ2-1|.|TRBV2|.
CASSGMSSYNEQFF
TGTGCCAGCAGCGGGATGAGCTCCTACAATGAGCAGTTCTTC
>TRBJ2-3|.|TRBV30|.
CAWSVPSAIADTQYF
TGTGCCTGGAGTGTCCCTAGCGCGATCGCAGATACGCAGTATTTT
>TRBJ2-7|.|TRBV4-3|.
CASSPGLWDEQYF
TGCGCCAGCAGCCCAGGGTTATGGGACGAGCAGTACTTC
>TRBJ1-4|TRBD1|TRBV28|.
CASSSGGPNEKLFF
TGTGCCAGCAGTTCAGGGGGCCCTAATGAAAAACTGTTTTTT
>TRBJ2-2|TRBD1|TRBV9|.
CASSYTTQGAGELFF
TGTGCCAGCAGCTATACCACTCAGGGGGCCGGGGAGCTGTTTTTT
>TRBJ1-4|.|TRBV5-1|.
CASSLAGTNAEKLFF
TGCGCCAGCAGCTTGGCTGGGACAAATGCTGAAAAACTGTTTTTT
>TRBJ2-3|TRBD2|TRBV6-2/TRBV6-3|.
CASSPEIAGVGTDTQYF
TGTGCCAGCAGTCCCGAAATAGCGGGAGTGGGCACAGATACGCAGTATTTT
>TRBJ2-1|TRBD2|TRBV29-1|.
CSVGNLAGTNEQFF
TGCAGCGTTGGTAATCTAGCGGGGACCAATGAGCAGTTCTTC
>TRBJ2-2|.|TRBV4-3|.
CASRPSRGRGELFF
TGCGCCAGCAGGCCCTCCCGGGGGAGGGGGGAGCTGTTTTTT
>TRBJ2-7|.|TRBV11-2|.
CASSVGTGSWEQYF
TGTGCCAGCAGCGTAGGGACTGGGTCTTGGGAGCAGTACTTC
>TRBJ1-4|.|TRBV6-2/TRBV6-3|.
CASSKVNSGKLFF
TGTGCCAGCAGTAAGGTTAATAGCGGAAAACTGTTTTTT